The rows below give T cell receptor beta chains drawn from one sample of a study of OX40 agonist ivuxolimab in advanced cancers. The method was immunoSEQ multiplex PCR; TCRdb's version includes in-frame clones alone and lacks a portion of them. The sample yields approximately 70,000 clones, about 84% seen once. The input for sequencing was CD4+ or CD8+ T cells sorted from blood, taken in a trial of the OX40 agonist ivuxolimab. All receptors derive from an adult with an advanced solid tumor such as melanoma, head and neck, liver or kidney cancer. Each CDR3 is given with its conserved first and last residue. The D gene is left open where the match is weak. The listing skips clone size in some rows; elsewhere it reads once, few, many or a size class.

NA TRBJ1-5 TRBV27 13 NA CASSVIGNQPQHF TGTGCCAGCAGCGTTATAGGCAATCAGCCCCAGCATTTT
NA TRBJ1-4 TRBV5-1 15 NA CASSNGRLPEIKLFF TGCGCCAGCAGCAATGGACGGCTCCCCGAGATAAAACTGTTTTTT
NA TRBJ2-1 TRBV18 15 once CASSPPSVSSHEQFF TGTGCCAGCTCACCACCATCCGTCTCTTCCCATGAGCAGTTCTTC
TRBD2 TRBJ2-5 TRBV19 17 NA CASSLGVTGGPRETQYF TGTGCCAGTAGCCTAGGGGTGACGGGAGGGCCCCGGGAGACCCAGTACTTC
TRBD1 TRBJ1-3 TRBV5-1 15 NA CASSSGTGVGNTIYF TGCGCCAGCAGCTCTGGGACAGGGGTTGGAAACACCATATATTTT
NA TRBJ2-2 TRBV5-1 14 NA CASSYDGYTGELFF TGCGCCAGCAGCTATGACGGATACACCGGGGAGCTGTTTTTT
NA TRBJ2-7 TRBV18 12 NA CASSPSGTEQYF TGTGCCAGCTCACCCTCGGGGACCGAGCAGTACTTC
TRBD1 TRBJ2-7 TRBV27 14 medium-sized CASSSSGQSYEQYF TGTGCCAGCAGTTCCTCGGGACAGTCCTACGAGCAGTACTTC
NA TRBJ2-7 TRBV5-4 14 NA CASSLDQDSYEQYF TGTGCCAGCAGCTTGGATCAGGACTCCTACGAGCAGTACTTC
NA TRBJ1-5 TRBV6-6 14 NA CASRMKLGGGHQHF TGTGCCAGCAGAATGAAGTTAGGGGGGGGCCACCAGCATTTT
NA TRBJ1-2 TRBV7-9 13 NA CASSLAVSTGYTF TGTGCCAGCAGCTTAGCCGTTAGTACCGGCTACACCTTC
NA TRBJ1-1 TRBV29-1 12 NA CSVGGYDTEAFF TGCAGCGTTGGAGGGTACGACACTGAAGCTTTCTTT
TRBD2 TRBJ2-5 TRBV19 15 NA CASSQDGRAGETQYF TGTGCCAGTAGTCAGGACGGGAGGGCCGGGGAGACCCAGTACTTC
NA TRBJ2-1 TRBV2 15 hyperexpanded CASSEGLNSYNEQFF TGTGCCAGCAGTGAAGGCTTAAACTCCTACAATGAGCAGTTCTTC
NA TRBJ2-2 TRBV10-3 12 NA CAISENTGELFF TGTGCCATCAGTGAAAACACCGGGGAGCTGTTTTTT
NA TRBJ2-7 TRBV28 14 NA CASSLGYSTYEQYF TGTGCCAGCAGTTTGGGTTATTCTACCTACGAGCAGTACTTC
TRBD2 TRBJ2-1 TRBV7-3 16 NA CASSLTWTSGSNEQFF TGTGCCAGCAGCTTAACGTGGACTAGCGGGAGTAATGAGCAGTTCTTC
NA TRBJ2-3 TRBV5-1 16 NA CASSWGRGGPSDTQYF TGCGCCAGCTCCTGGGGGAGGGGGGGCCCCTCAGATACGCAGTATTTT
NA TRBJ1-1 TRBV5-4 12 NA CASSQGRTEAFF TGTGCCAGCAGCCAGGGTAGGACTGAAGCTTTCTTT
NA TRBJ2-1 TRBV2 11 NA CASSVYNEQFF TGTGCCAGCAGTGTATACAATGAGCAGTTCTTC
TRBD2 TRBJ2-7 TRBV4-3 15 NA CASSQGLAGNYEQYF TGCGCCAGCAGCCAAGGACTAGCGGGAAACTACGAGCAGTACTTC
NA TRBJ1-2 TRBV29-1 10 NA CSALEDGYTF TGCAGCGCGTTGGAGGATGGCTACACCTTC
NA TRBJ2-2 TRBV5-4 12 NA CANLTGGGELFF TGTGCCAACCTAACGGGTGGAGGGGAGCTGTTTTTT
NA TRBJ2-7 TRBV14 11 NA CASSQATKQYF TGTGCCAGCAGCCAAGCGACGAAGCAGTACTTC
TRBD2 TRBJ2-1 TRBV11-2 15 NA CASTVGTRGNNEQFF TGTGCCAGCACGGTCGGGACTAGGGGTAACAATGAGCAGTTCTTC
TRBD2 TRBJ2-3 TRBV2 14 NA CASSRGTITDTQYF TGTGCCAGCAGCCGGGGGACTATCACAGATACGCAGTATTTT
NA TRBJ2-5 TRBV4-2 15 NA CASSQDAGLVETQYF TGTGCCAGCAGCCAAGATGCGGGGTTGGTAGAGACCCAGTACTTC
NA TRBJ2-1 TRBV19 15 NA CASRPLGPGSNEQFF TGTGCCAGTAGACCCCTCGGGCCGGGGTCCAATGAGCAGTTCTTC
NA TRBJ2-5 TRBV7-9 14 NA CASSWDGMAETQYF TGTGCCAGCAGCTGGGACGGGATGGCAGAGACCCAGTACTTC
NA TRBJ2-5 TRBV6-5 15 NA CASSYAGSYQETQYF TGTGCCAGCAGTTACGCGGGGAGCTATCAAGAGACCCAGTACTTC
TRBD1 TRBJ1-6 TRBV27 15 NA CASSSEGTGFSPLHF TGTGCCAGCAGTTCCGAAGGGACAGGGTTTTCACCCCTCCACTTT
TRBD1 TRBJ1-2 TRBV7-8 17 NA CASSFSGQGTTGSGYTF TGTGCCAGCAGCTTTTCGGGACAGGGGACAACTGGGAGTGGCTACACCTTC
NA TRBJ1-1 TRBV5-1 14 NA CASSSIGGPTEAFF TGCGCCAGCAGCTCGATTGGGGGGCCCACTGAAGCTTTCTTT
NA TRBJ2-7 TRBV30 15 NA CAWSDLRLGDYEQYF TGTGCCTGGAGTGATCTTAGGCTCGGGGACTACGAGCAGTACTTC
NA TRBJ2-3 TRBV11-2 14 NA CASSFGSPTDTQYF TGTGCCAGCAGCTTTGGCAGCCCCACAGATACGCAGTATTTT
TRBD1 TRBJ1-5 TRBV7-8 16 once CASSSRDRGANQPQHF TGTGCCAGCAGCTCCCGGGACAGGGGAGCGAATCAGCCCCAGCATTTT
NA TRBJ2-3 TRBV29-1 17 NA CSVEGGDGTWGTDTQYF TGCAGCGTTGAAGGGGGGGACGGCACGTGGGGCACAGATACGCAGTATTTT
NA TRBJ2-7 TRBV6-5 13 NA CASSHRGPYEQYF TGTGCCAGCAGTCACCGAGGGCCCTACGAGCAGTACTTC
NA TRBJ2-5 TRBV6-6 15 NA CASGRSRLLQETQYF TGTGCCAGCGGGAGGTCGCGACTCCTCCAAGAGACCCAGTACTTC
NA TRBJ2-3 TRBV7-2 12 NA CASSSHTDTQYF TGTGCCAGCAGCTCACACACAGATACGCAGTATTTT
NA TRBJ1-1 TRBV30 13 NA CAWSDMGLGRAFF TGTGCCTGGAGTGACATGGGACTCGGAAGAGCTTTCTTT
TRBD1 TRBJ2-7 TRBV5-1 15 NA CASSLGQGARWEQYF TGCGCCAGCAGCTTGGGGCAGGGGGCACGATGGGAGCAGTACTTC
NA TRBJ2-5 TRBV19 13 NA CASRSEGSETQYF TGTGCCAGTAGAAGTGAGGGGAGTGAGACCCAGTACTTC
NA TRBJ1-3 TRBV15 16 once CATSRDYSISGNTIYF TGTGCCACCAGCAGAGATTACTCCATTTCTGGAAACACCATATATTTT
NA TRBJ1-2 TRBV27 13 NA CASSLSISYGYTF TGTGCCAGCAGTTTATCCATTTCCTATGGCTACACCTTC
TRBD1 TRBJ2-6 TRBV5-4 15 NA CASGTGSGGANVLTF TGTGCCAGCGGGACAGGGAGTGGTGGGGCCAACGTCCTGACTTTC
TRBD1 TRBJ2-2 TRBV10-3 16 once CAISGSGTGVTGELFF TGTGCCATCAGTGGGTCCGGGACAGGGGTCACCGGGGAGCTGTTTTTT
TRBD1 TRBJ2-7 TRBV7-2 15 NA CASSPRPGQGAEQYF TGTGCCAGCAGCCCACGCCCGGGACAGGGAGCCGAGCAGTACTTC
TRBD1 TRBJ1-5 TRBV19 14 once CASSSRTGPQPQHF TGTGCCAGTAGTTCAAGGACAGGACCCCAGCCCCAGCATTTT
TRBD1 TRBJ2-3 TRBV18 13 once CASSSGGDDTQYF TGTGCCAGCTCATCAGGGGGCGACGATACGCAGTATTTT
TRBD1 TRBJ2-7 TRBV6-5 15 NA CASSYRDRATYEQYF TGTGCCAGCAGTTACCGGGACAGGGCCACCTACGAGCAGTACTTC
TRBD1 TRBJ2-2 TRBV7-8 18 NA CASSPRGLTGMVAGELFF TGTGCCAGCAGCCCCCGCGGGCTGACAGGGATGGTGGCCGGGGAGCTGTTTTTT
NA TRBJ1-1 TRBV4-1 13 large CASSPREVTEAFF TGCGCCAGCAGCCCCCGGGAGGTCACTGAAGCTTTCTTT
NA TRBJ2-4 TRBV5-4 15 NA CASSLDSGVENIQYF TGTGCCAGCAGCCTGGATTCGGGGGTTGAAAACATTCAGTACTTC
NA TRBJ1-1 TRBV4-1 19 few CASSQVLFPGLRMNTEAFF TGCGCCAGCAGCCAAGTTCTCTTCCCGGGCCTAAGGATGAACACTGAAGCTTTCTTT